This TCR beta chain stems from a study of shared clonotypes between healthy human individuals. Turning to the study itself: The plates for each donor numbered three CD4 naive, three CD4 memory, two CD8 naive and one CD8 memory.

Study-wide findings and caveats: Sharing across a handful of donors was seen in around 5.1% of naive CD4 clonotypes. Clonotypes which were not shared had lower generation probabilities than clonotypes that all four donors shared.

This CDR3 spans 15 amino acids. Trimming cost V 6 bases and J 5 bases, with 20 bases left between them. The germline gives CDR1 MNHEY, CDR2 SMNVEV (reference sequence). With respect to this clone: Its antigen is not known.

TCRdb's copy holds only in-frame clones and misses some; the assay was immunoSEQ multiplex PCR. Of 1.5 million to 2.5 million clones listed, roughly 95% are singletons. The naive CD8 population came from CD45RO-negative cells selected for CCR7, without terminally differentiated effector memory CD45RA+ cells. Sequencing used naive CD8+ T cells sorted from blood. This chain links TRBV27 with TRBJ2-7; D possibly uses TRBD1 or TRBD2 (5 bases each). This TCR was recovered from a man aged 18 to 30 in good health. DNA of the CDR3: TGTGCCAGCAGGAGGGGTGCTGTCACCACCCACGAGCAGTACTTC. It yields the protein CASRRGAVTTHEQYF.